These 31 T cell receptor beta chains were all obtained from the same sample, sequenced in a study of spatial heterogeneity in lung cancer. Time point in this sample: sample taken at primary tumor resection. TCRdb fed the 5' RACE reads into MiXCR, producing one record per CDR3 protein. This table has 20,000 to 25,000 distinct CDR3 sequences, more than 15% appearing once. Their cognate antigens are unknown. General study results and limits: In tumors, expanded intratumoral alpha and beta TCR counts tracked mutation counts.

Sequenced here: lung tumor tissue, sampled at surgery. The source is a female donor with early-stage non-small cell lung cancer.

This sequence joins TRBV20-1 and TRBJ2-7, with D possibly called TRBD1 or TRBD2 (5 bases each). The length of the CDR3 is 12 residues. Trimming took 5 bases from V and 0 from J, leaving 8 bases between them. The germline V gene has CDR1 DFQATT and CDR2 SNEGSKA (reference sequence). The CDR3 bases are TGCAGTGCTCAGGGAGTCTCCTACGAGCAGTACTTC. Translated, it gives CSAQGVSYEQYF.

The CDR3 sequence is CASGEETQYF. The CDR3 nucleotides read TGTGCCAGCGGGGAAGAGACCCAGTACTTC. V and J are TRBV6-5 and TRBJ2-5; D unresolved. CDR1 and CDR2 from the germline V gene are MNHEY and SVGAGI. Trimming stripped 8 bases from V and 3 bases from J, with 4 bases between. The CDR3 extends over 10 amino acids.

The chain has TRBV29-1 and TRBJ1-1; TRBD1 is a possible D gene (6 bases). From germline, CDR1 is SQVTM and CDR2 ANQGSEA. CDR3 size: 12 residues. The V and J ends lost 6 bases and 8 bases respectively, with 16 bases between them. The CDR3 sequence is CSVNGGPGEAFF. As DNA, the CDR3 is TGCAGCGTCAATGGGGGGCCAGGGGAAGCTTTCTTT.

In its sample, this clonotype is medium-sized. This chain connects TRBV21-1 to TRBJ2-1; TRBD1 is taken as the D call from the table, unchecked against the DNA. TRBV21-1 has pseudogene status. The CDR3 sequence is 14 residues long. The CDR3 DNA sequence: TGTGCCAGCATCGGACAGGGGTATTACAATGAGCAGTTCTTC. Translation: CASIGQGYYNEQFF.

The V call is TRBV2, the J call TRBJ2-1, with 13 bases aligning to TRBD2. The CDR3 totals 17 residues. CDR1 and CDR2 (germline): SNHLY, FYNNEI. Unmatched junction bases numbered 7, after V lost 5 bases and J lost 3 bases. In DNA form, the CDR3 reads TGTGCCAGCAGTTATTCCGGACTAGCGGGAGTCTACAATGAGCAGTTCTTC. Translation gives CASSYSGLAGVYNEQFF.

Ten or more counts support this clonotype. CDR3 sequence reads: CASSSLPNTIYF. As DNA, the CDR3 is TGTGCCAGCAGTTCCCTCCCAAACACCATATATTTT. The chain employs TRBV12-3 or TRBV12-4 and TRBJ1-3; D not certain. The CDR3 spans 12 residues. V lost 4 bases to trimming and J lost 6 bases, with 7 bases between them.

In its sample, this clonotype was seen many times. The V gene is TRBV10-1, the J gene TRBJ2-5; 10 bases match TRBD2. The length of the CDR3 is 16 residues. V lost 0 bases, J lost 4 bases, and 5 bases stayed unmatched. Germline lookup yields CDR1 WNHNN and CDR2 SYGVQD (reference sequence). The CDR3 spells CASSESTPSGRETQYF. DNA of the CDR3: TGCGCCAGCAGTGAGTCGACCCCTAGCGGGAGAGAGACCCAGTACTTC.

In its sample, this clonotype ranks as medium-sized (0.01 to 0.1%). V gene TRBV6-2 or TRBV6-3 combines with J gene TRBJ2-5; 7 bases line up with TRBD1. J gave up 5 bases and V 8 bases, and 8 bases lay outside the gene matches. This CDR3 region has 13 residues. The germline CDR1 and CDR2 sequences are MNHEY and SVGEGT. CDR3 sequence: CASGRGLRETQYF. In nucleotides, the CDR3 is TGTGCCAGCGGAAGGGGGCTGAGGGAGACCCAGTACTTC.

Relative to its sample, this clonotype is medium-sized (0.01 to 0.1%). The V call is TRBV4-2, the J call TRBJ2-2, with D tentatively TRBD1 or TRBD2 (6 bases each). Trimming pared 0 bases from V and 4 bases from J, leaving 18 bases between. The CDR3 is 18 amino acids. Looked up from germline, CDR1 is LGHNA and CDR2 is YNFKEQ. DNA for the CDR3: TGTGCCAGCAGCCAAGATCACGGATGGGGGGCGGGCACCGGGGAGCTGTTTTTT. This codes for CASSQDHGWGAGTGELFF.

There are a few counts of this clonotype. The V and J genes are TRBV24-1 and TRBJ2-1; no definite D call. The CDR3 contains 13 residues. Germline CDR1 reads KGHDR; CDR2 reads SFDVKD. The ends were cut back, 7 bases at V and 9 bases at J, with 15 bases in the middle. The CDR3 spells CATSSYRGFEQFF. The CDR3 DNA reads as TGTGCCACCAGCTCGTACAGAGGTTTTGAGCAGTTCTTC.

The chain employs TRBV12-3 or TRBV12-4 and TRBJ2-2, with D maybe TRBD2 (6 bases). The CDR3 covers 14 residues. The V end was cut by 6 bases, the J end by 2 bases, with 10 bases between. The CDR3 sequence is CASRTGTNTGELFF. CDR3 DNA: TGTGCCAGCAGGACCGGGACTAACACCGGGGAGCTGTTTTTT.

This clonotype is judged medium-sized. V is TRBV6-1 and J is TRBJ2-7, with 7 bases fitting TRBD1. J was trimmed by 2 bases and V by 5 bases; bases with no gene match: 6. The CDR3 contains 14 residues. The germline V gene has CDR1 MNHNS and CDR2 SASEGT. The CDR3 DNA sequence: TGTGCCAGCAGTCCCCTAACAGGGGCCTACGAGCAGTACTTC. Amino acid sequence: CASSPLTGAYEQYF.

This clonotype was counted ten times or more. The chain has TRBV6-1 and TRBJ2-1, with 8 bases that match TRBD2. This CDR3 is built from 17 residues. Germline V gene data show CDR1 as MNHNS and CDR2 as SASEGT. With 8 bases clipped from V and 7 bases from J, the junction kept 19 bases outside the gene matches. CDR3 DNA: TGTGCCAGCGTTACCCCGCCCTGGAGCGGGAGTGGAAATGAGCAGTTCTTC. It codes for CASVTPPWSGSGNEQFF.

The rearrangement links TRBV20-1 to TRBJ2-7; 8 positions agree with TRBD2. CDR3 length: 18 amino acids. Looked up from germline, CDR1 is DFQATT and CDR2 is SNEGSKA (reference sequence). Unmatched junction bases numbered 29, after V lost 3 bases and J lost 13 bases. The CDR3 sequence: CSARAGSGTSFILYDHYF. Written as DNA, the CDR3 is TGCAGTGCTAGGGCTGGAAGTGGGACTAGTTTTATTCTCTACGATCATTACTTC.

The V gene is TRBV19, the J gene TRBJ2-3, with 9 bases identical to TRBD1. CDR1 LNHDA and CDR2 SQIVND come from the germline V gene (reference sequence). Trimming cost V 7 bases and J 8 bases; bases outside gene matches: 4. This CDR3 spans 12 amino acids. CDR3: CASKTDRGTQYF. CDR3 nucleotide sequence: TGTGCCAGTAAAACGGACAGGGGTACGCAGTATTTT.

This clonotype appeared a few times. The genes are TRBV10-3 and TRBJ2-1; 9 bases map to TRBD2. This CDR3 region has 13 residues. Unmatched junction bases numbered 5, after V lost 6 bases and J lost 8 bases. CDR1 ENHRY and CDR2 SYGVKD come from the germline V gene. In DNA form, the CDR3 reads TGTGCCATCAGAGGGCTAGCGGGACATGAGCAGTTCTTC. Protein sequence: CAIRGLAGHEQFF.

V and J are TRBV10-3 and TRBJ2-1, with unresolved D. Germline CDR1 reads ENHRY; CDR2 reads SYGVKD. The CDR3 sequence is 11 residues long. V lost 8 bases and J 6 bases, leaving 8 bases between the germline ends. This chain's CDR3 is CAIGRINEQFF. The CDR3, as DNA: TGTGCCATCGGTAGAATCAATGAGCAGTTCTTC.

This chain connects TRBV20-1 to TRBJ2-1, with 10 bases fitting TRBD2. With V trimmed by 5 bases and J by 4 bases, 11 bases remained unmatched. This CDR3 has 16 residues. Germline V CDR1 and CDR2: DFQATT, SNEGSKA (reference sequence). This CDR3 reads CSAHTKAGGGYNEQFF. The DNA of the CDR3 is TGCAGTGCTCACACGAAAGCGGGAGGGGGTTACAATGAGCAGTTCTTC.

Many counts were recorded for this clonotype. This chain joins TRBV10-3 and TRBJ2-7; possibly TRBD1 for D (5 bases). This CDR3 is 12 amino acids long. Germline CDR1 and CDR2: ENHRY and SYGVKD. With 8 bases removed from V and 0 bases from J, the gap between germline ends came to 8 bases. CDR3 sequence: CAISGPSYEQYF. The CDR3 coding sequence is TGTGCCATCTCAGGGCCCTCCTACGAGCAGTACTTC.

This clonotype was observed at least ten times. The chain couples TRBV6-5 to TRBJ2-1; maybe TRBD1 (5 bases). V was trimmed by 6 bases and J by 6 bases, leaving 9 bases between them. The CDR3 totals 12 residues. Germline V gene sequence: CDR1 MNHEY, CDR2 SVGAGI. The CDR3 protein is CASSHDSNEQFF. DNA of the CDR3: TGTGCCAGCAGCCACGACAGCAATGAGCAGTTCTTC.

The sample holds many counts of this clonotype. The chain is built from TRBV19 and TRBJ1-1; no definite D call. The germline V and J ends were trimmed by 6 bases and 3 bases, with 11 bases remaining between them. The CDR3 extends over 13 amino acids. Per the germline V gene, CDR1 is LNHDA and CDR2 is SQIVND (reference sequence). The DNA for the CDR3 is TGTGCCAGTAGCCCGTTAGGGTACACTGAAGCTTTCTTT. Translating gives CASSPLGYTEAFF.

This chain links TRBV7-2 with TRBJ2-1; a weak D match, TRBD2 (6 bases). The CDR3 is 14 amino acids. Trimming shortened V by 7 bases and J by 3 bases, and 13 bases separated the two germline ends. Germline V gives CDR1 SGHTA, CDR2 FQGNSA. The CDR3 DNA follows: TGTGCCAGCACTTACCCGGGACTCTACAATGAGCAGTTCTTC. Translated: CASTYPGLYNEQFF.

This clonotype has at least ten counts. V and J are TRBV4-2 and TRBJ2-2; D perhaps matches TRBD2 (6 bases). This CDR3 contains 15 residues. The germline CDR1 and CDR2 sequences are LGHNA and YNFKEQ. V lost 0 bases, J lost 1 base, and 6 bases lay in between. CDR3 coding DNA: TGTGCCAGCAGCCAAGATAGCGGGAACACCGGGGAGCTGTTTTTT. This translates into CASSQDSGNTGELFF.

The chain is built from TRBV3-1 and TRBJ2-2; tentative D call: TRBD1 (5 bases). Germline V gives CDR1 LGHDT, CDR2 YNNKEL (reference sequence). V gave up 2 bases and J gave up 6 bases, with 10 bases separating them. The CDR3 consists of 14 residues. The DNA of the CDR3 is TGTGCCAGCAGCCAATTCCAGGGTTCCGGGGAGCTGTTTTTT. Protein: CASSQFQGSGELFF.

The V gene is TRBV9, the J gene TRBJ2-2, with D possibly matching TRBD1 (6 bases). The CDR3 length is 18 residues. The V gene's germline CDR1 is SGDLS and CDR2 YYNGEE. Trimming took 1 base from V and 1 from J, leaving 17 bases between them. The CDR3 region is CASSVTPPGQLNTGELFF. CDR3 nucleotides: TGTGCCAGCAGCGTAACCCCCCCGGGACAATTGAACACCGGGGAGCTGTTTTTT. The whole variable domain, filled in from reference TRBV9 and TRBJ2-2, reads DSGVTQTPKHLITATGQRVTLRCSPRSGDLSVYWYQQSLDQGLQFLIQYYNGEERAKGNILERFSAQQFPDLHSELNLSSLELGDSALYFCASSVTPPGQLNTGELFFGEGSRLTVL.

This clonotype was detected many times. This chain connects TRBV28 to TRBJ2-3; maybe TRBD2 (6 bases). This CDR3 spans 14 amino acids. The germline V gene has CDR1 MDHEN and CDR2 SYDVKM. Trimming took 8 bases from V and 1 from J, leaving 13 bases between them. DNA for the CDR3: TGTGCCAGCGAGTCCGGGAGAGGCACAGATACGCAGTATTTT. This translates into CASESGRGTDTQYF.

As to this clonotype: This clone may be a read error of a much larger clone one base away. The rearrangement joins TRBV24-1 to TRBJ2-1; perhaps TRBD2 as D (6 bases). The germline V and J ends were trimmed by 5 bases and 6 bases, with 13 bases remaining between them. This CDR3 is 14 amino acids long. Per germline, CDR1 KGHDR and CDR2 SFDVKD. CDR3 sequence (DNA): TGTGCCACCAGTGCGAACTGGAGGGCCAATGAGCAGTTCTTC. Translation: CATSANWRANEQFF.

The J gene is TRBJ2-1, the V gene TRBV28; a possible D gene is TRBD2 (5 bases). CDR3 length equals 14 residues. Germline V gene lookup returns CDR1 MDHEN and CDR2 SYDVKM. V lost 3 bases and J 3 bases, leaving 9 bases between the germline ends. The chain's CDR3 is CASSFGEFYNEQFF. CDR3 in DNA: TGTGCCAGCAGTTTCGGGGAGTTCTACAATGAGCAGTTCTTC.

This clonotype was detected ten times or more. The chain combines TRBV20-1 with TRBJ2-5; 14 bases fit TRBD2. CDR3 length: 17 amino acids. Germline assignment: CDR1 DFQATT and CDR2 SNEGSKA (reference sequence). The V segment lost 2 bases and the J segment 5 bases; nucleotides outside the gene matches: 10. CDR3 nucleotide sequence: TGCAGTGCTAGATTGCCCCCGGGACTAGCGGGAGACGAGACCCAGTACTTC. Amino acids: CSARLPPGLAGDETQYF.

This clonotype has at least ten counts. The V gene is TRBV27, the J gene TRBJ1-6; TRBD1 aligns across 7 bases. The CDR3 totals 14 residues. The trim removed 3 bases at V and 7 bases at J, leaving 3 bases unmatched. Looked up from germline, CDR1 is MNHEY and CDR2 is SMNVEV (reference sequence). The CDR3 DNA reads TGTGCCAGCAGTTTCCGACAGGGAAATTCACCCCTCCACTTT. It yields the protein CASSFRQGNSPLHF.

As to this clonotype: A read error may be the cause here, since a much bigger clone is one base away. The chain combines TRBV5-1 with TRBJ2-2; possible D gene TRBD2, 6 bases. CDR1 and CDR2 from the germline V gene are SGHRS and YFSETQ. This CDR3 contains 15 residues. The CDR3 region has the DNA TGCGACAGCAGCTTGACGCAGGGAGGCACCGGGGAGCTGTTTTTT. Amino acid sequence: CDSSLTQGGTGELFF. The whole variable domain, filled in from reference TRBV5-1 and TRBJ2-2, reads KAGVTQTPRYLIKTRGQQVTLSCSPISGHRSVSWYQQTPGQGLQFLFEYFSETQRNKGNFPGRFSGRQFSNSRSEMNVSTLELGDSALYLCDSSLTQGGTGELFFGEGSRLTVL.